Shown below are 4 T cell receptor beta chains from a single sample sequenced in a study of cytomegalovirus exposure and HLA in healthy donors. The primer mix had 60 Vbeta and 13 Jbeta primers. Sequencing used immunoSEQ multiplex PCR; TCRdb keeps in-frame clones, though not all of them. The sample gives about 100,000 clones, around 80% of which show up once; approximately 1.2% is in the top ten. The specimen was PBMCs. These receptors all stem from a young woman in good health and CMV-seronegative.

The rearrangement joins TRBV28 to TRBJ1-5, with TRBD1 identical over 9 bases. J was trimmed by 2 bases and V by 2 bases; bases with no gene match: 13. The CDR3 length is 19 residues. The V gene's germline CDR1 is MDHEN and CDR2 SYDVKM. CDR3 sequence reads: CASSLTSTGGLRGNQPQHF. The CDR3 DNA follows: TGTGCCAGCAGTTTAACGTCGACAGGGGGATTGCGGGGCAATCAGCCCCAGCATTTT. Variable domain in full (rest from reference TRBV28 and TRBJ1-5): DVKVTQSSRYLVKRTGEKVFLECVQDMDHENMFWYRQDPGLGLRLIYFSYDVKMKEKGDIPEGYSVSREKKERFSLILESASTNQTSMYLCASSLTSTGGLRGNQPQHFGDGTRLSIL.

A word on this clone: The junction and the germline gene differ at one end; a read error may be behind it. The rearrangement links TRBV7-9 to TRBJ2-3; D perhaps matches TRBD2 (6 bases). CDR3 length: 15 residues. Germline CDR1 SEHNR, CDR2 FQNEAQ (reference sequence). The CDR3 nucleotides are TGTTCCAGCAGCTTTGACGGGAGTTATAAAGATACGCAGTATTTT. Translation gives CSSSFDGSYKDTQYF.

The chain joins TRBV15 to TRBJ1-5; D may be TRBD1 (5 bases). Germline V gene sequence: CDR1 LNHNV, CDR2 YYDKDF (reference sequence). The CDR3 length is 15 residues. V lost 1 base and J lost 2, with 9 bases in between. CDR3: CATSRGGGGNQPQHF. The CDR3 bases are TGTGCCACCAGCAGAGGGGGAGGGGGCAATCAGCCCCAGCATTTT. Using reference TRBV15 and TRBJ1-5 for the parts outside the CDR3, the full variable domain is DAMVIQNPRYQVTQFGKPVTLSCSQTLNHNVMYWYQQKSSQAPKLLFHYYDKDFNNEADTPDNFQSRRPNTSFCFLDIRSPGLGDTAMYLCATSRGGGGNQPQHFGDGTRLSIL.

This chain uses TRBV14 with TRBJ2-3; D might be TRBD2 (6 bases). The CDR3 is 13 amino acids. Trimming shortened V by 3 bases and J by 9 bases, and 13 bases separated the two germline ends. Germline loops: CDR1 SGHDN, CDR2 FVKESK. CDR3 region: CASSQSLASTQYF. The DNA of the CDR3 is TGTGCCAGCAGCCAGAGTCTAGCGTCGACGCAGTATTTT.